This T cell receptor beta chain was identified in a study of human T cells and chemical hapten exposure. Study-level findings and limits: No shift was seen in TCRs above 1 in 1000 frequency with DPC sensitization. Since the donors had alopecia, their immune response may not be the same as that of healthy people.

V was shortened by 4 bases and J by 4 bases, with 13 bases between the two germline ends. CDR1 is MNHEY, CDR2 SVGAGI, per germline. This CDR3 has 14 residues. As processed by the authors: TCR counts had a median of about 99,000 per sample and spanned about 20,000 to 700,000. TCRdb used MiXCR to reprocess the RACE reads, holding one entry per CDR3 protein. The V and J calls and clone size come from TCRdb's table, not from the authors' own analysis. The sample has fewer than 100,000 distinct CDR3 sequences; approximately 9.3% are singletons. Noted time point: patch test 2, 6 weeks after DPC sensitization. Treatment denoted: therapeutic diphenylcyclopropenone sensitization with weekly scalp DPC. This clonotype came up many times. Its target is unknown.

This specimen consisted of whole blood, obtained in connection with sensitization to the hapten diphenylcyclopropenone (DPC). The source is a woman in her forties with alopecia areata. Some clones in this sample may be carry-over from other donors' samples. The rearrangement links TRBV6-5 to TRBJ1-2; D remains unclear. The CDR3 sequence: CASSSSAGSYGYTF. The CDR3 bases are TGTGCCAGCAGTTCCTCCGCGGGCTCCTATGGCTACACCTTC.